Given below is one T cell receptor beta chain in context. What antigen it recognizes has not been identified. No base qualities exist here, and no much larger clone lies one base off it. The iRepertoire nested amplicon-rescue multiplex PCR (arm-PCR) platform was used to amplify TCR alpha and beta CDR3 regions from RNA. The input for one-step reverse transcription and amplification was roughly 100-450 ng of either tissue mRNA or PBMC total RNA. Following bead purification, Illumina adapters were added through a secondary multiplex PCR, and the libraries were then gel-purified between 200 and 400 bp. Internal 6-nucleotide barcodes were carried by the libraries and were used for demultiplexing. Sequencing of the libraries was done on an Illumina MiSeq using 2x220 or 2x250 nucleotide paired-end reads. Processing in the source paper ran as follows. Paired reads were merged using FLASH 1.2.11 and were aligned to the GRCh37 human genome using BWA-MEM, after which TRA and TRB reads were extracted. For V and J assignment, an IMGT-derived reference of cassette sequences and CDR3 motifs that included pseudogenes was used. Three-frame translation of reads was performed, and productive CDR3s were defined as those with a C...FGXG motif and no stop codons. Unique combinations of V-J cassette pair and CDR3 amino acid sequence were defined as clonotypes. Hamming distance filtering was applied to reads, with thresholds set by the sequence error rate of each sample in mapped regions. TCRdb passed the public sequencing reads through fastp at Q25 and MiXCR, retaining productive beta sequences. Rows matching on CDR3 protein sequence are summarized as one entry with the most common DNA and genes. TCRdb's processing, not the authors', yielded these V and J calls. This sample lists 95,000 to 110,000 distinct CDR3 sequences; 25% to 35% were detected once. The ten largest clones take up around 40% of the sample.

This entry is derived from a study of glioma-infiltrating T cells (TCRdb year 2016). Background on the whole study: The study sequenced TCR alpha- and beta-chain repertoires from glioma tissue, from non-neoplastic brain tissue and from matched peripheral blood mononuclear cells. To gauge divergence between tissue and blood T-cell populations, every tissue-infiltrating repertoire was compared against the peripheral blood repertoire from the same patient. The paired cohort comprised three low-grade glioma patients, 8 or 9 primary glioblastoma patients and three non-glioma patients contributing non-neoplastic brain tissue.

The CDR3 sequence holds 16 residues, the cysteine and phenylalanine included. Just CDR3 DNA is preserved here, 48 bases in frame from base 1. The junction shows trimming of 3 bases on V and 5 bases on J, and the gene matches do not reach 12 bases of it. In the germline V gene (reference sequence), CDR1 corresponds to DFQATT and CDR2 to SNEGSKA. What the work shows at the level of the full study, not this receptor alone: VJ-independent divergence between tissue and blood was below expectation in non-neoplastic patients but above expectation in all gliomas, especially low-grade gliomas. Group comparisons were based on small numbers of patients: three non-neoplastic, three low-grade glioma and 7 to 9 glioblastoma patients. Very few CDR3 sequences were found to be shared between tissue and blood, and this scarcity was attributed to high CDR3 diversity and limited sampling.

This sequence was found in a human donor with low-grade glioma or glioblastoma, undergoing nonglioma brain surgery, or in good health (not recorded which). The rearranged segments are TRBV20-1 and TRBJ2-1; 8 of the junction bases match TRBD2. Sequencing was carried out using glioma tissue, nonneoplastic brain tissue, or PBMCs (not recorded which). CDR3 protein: CSASSFRGGRNNEQFF. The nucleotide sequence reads TGCAGTGCTAGCTCATTCCGGGGGGGCCGGAACAATGAGCAGTTCTTC.